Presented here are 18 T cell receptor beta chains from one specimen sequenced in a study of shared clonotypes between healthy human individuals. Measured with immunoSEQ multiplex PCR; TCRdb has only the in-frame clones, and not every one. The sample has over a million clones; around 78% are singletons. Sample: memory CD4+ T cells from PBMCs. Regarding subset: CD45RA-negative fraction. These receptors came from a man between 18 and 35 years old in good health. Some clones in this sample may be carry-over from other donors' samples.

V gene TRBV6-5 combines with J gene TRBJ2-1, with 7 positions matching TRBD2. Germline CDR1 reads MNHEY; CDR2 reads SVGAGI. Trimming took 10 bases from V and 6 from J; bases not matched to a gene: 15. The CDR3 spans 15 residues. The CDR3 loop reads CATGAAGVFRNEQFF. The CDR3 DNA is TGTGCCACCGGCGCGGCGGGAGTATTTCGCAATGAGCAGTTCTTC.

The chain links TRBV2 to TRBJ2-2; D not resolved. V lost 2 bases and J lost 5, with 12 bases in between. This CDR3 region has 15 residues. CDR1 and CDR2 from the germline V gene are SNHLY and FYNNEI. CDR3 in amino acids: CASSELVAGTGELFF. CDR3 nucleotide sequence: TGTGCCAGCAGTGAACTGGTAGCCGGGACCGGGGAGCTGTTTTTT.

CDR3 sequence: CASSQEPLGSPYNEQFF. Here the CDR3 DNA reads TGTGCCAGCAGCCAAGAGCCCCTGGGCAGTCCCTACAATGAGCAGTTCTTC. The gene calls are TRBV4-2 and TRBJ2-1; D unclear. Germline CDR1 LGHNA, CDR2 YNFKEQ. Trimming pared 0 bases from V and 2 bases from J, leaving 14 bases between. The CDR3 consists of 17 residues.

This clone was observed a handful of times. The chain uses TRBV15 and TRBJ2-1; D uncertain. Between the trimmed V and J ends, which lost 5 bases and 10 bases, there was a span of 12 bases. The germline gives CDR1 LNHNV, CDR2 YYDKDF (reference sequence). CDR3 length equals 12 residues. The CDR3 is CATSFPVGEQFF. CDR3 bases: TGTGCCACCAGCTTCCCTGTAGGGGAGCAGTTCTTC.

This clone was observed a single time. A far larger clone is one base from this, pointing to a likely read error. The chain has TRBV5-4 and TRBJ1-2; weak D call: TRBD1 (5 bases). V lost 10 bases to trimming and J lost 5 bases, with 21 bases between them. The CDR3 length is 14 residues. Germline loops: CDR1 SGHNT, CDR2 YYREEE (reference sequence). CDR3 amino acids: CAGTRGDGGYGYTF. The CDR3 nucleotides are TGTGCCGGCACCCGGGGGGACGGTGGATATGGCTACACCTTC.

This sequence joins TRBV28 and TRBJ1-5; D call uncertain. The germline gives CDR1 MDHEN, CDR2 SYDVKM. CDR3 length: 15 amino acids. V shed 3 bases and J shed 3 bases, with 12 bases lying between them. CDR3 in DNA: TGTGCCAGCAGTTTTATTGTCGGCTTCAATCAGCCCCAGCATTTT. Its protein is CASSFIVGFNQPQHF.

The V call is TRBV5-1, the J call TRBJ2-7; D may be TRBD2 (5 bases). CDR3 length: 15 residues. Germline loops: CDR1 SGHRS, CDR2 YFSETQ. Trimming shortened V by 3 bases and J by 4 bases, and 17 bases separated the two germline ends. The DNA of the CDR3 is TGCGCCAGCAGCTCCGGGGTAATGGCAAGTTACGAGCAGTACTTC. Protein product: CASSSGVMASYEQYF.

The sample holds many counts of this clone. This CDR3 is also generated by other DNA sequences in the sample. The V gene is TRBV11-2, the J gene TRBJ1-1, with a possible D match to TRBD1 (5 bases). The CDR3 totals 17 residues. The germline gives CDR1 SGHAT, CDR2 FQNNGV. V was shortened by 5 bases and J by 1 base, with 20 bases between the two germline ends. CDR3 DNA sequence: TGTGCCAGCAGCCGGACGTTCGGGCTGAGGGGGAACACTGAAGCTTTCTTT. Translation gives CASSRTFGLRGNTEAFF.

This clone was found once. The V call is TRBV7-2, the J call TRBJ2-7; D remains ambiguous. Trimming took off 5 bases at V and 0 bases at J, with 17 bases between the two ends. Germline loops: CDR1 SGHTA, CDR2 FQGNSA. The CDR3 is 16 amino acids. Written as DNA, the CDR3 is TGTGCCAGCAGCCGTGGCGGAACAGCATACTCCTACGAGCAGTACTTC. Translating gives CASSRGGTAYSYEQYF.

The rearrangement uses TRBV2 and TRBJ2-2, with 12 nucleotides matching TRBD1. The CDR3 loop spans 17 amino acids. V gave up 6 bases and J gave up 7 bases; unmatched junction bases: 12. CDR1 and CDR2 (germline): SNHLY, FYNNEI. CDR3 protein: CASSLPGQGARDGELFF. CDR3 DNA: TGTGCCAGCAGCTTACCGGGACAGGGGGCGCGGGACGGGGAGCTGTTTTTT. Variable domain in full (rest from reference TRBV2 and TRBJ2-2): EPEVTQTPSHQVTQMGQEVILRCVPISNHLYFYWYRQILGQKVEFLVSFYNNEISEKSEIFDDQFSVERPDGSNFTLKIRSTKLEDSAMYFCASSLPGQGARDGELFFGEGSRLTVL.

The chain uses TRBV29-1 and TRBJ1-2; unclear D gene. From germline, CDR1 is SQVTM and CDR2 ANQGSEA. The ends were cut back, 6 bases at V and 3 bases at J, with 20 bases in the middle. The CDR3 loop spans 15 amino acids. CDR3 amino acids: CSVHRLGPRDYGYTF. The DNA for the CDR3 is TGCAGCGTCCACCGCCTTGGGCCTAGGGACTATGGCTACACCTTC.

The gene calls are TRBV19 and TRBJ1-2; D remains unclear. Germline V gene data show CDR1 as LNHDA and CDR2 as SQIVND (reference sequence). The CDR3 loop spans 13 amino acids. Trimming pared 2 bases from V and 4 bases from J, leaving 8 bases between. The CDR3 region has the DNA TGTGCCAGTAGTATACGACTACTCTATGGCTACACCTTC. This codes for CASSIRLLYGYTF.

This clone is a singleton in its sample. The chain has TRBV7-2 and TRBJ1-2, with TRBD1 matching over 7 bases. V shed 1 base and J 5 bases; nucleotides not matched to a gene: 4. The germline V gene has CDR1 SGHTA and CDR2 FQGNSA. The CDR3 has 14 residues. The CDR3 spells CASSLGGQLYGYTF. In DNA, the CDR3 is TGTGCCAGCAGCTTAGGGGGACAGTTATATGGCTACACCTTC. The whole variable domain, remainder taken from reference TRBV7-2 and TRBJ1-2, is GAGVSQSPSNKVTEKGKDVELRCDPISGHTALYWYRQSLGQGLEFLIYFQGNSAPDKSGLPSDRFSAERTGGSVSTLTIQRTQQEDSAVYLCASSLGGQLYGYTFGSGTRLTVV.

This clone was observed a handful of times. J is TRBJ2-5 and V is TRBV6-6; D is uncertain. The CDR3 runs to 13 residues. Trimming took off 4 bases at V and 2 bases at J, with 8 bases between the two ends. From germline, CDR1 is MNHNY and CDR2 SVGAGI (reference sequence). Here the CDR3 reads CASSSRVQETQYF. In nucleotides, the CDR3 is TGTGCCAGCAGTTCCCGGGTTCAAGAGACCCAGTACTTC.

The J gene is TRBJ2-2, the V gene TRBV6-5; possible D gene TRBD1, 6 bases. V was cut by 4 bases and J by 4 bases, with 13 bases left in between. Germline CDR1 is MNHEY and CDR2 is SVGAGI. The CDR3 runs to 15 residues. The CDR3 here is CASSFRGGATGELFF. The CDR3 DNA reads TGTGCCAGCAGTTTTAGAGGGGGTGCCACCGGGGAGCTGTTTTTT.

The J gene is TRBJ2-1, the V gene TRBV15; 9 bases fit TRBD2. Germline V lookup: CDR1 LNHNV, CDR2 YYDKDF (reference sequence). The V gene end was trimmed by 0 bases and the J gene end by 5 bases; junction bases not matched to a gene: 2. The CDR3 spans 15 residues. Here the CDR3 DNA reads TGTGCCACCAGCAGAGATCTAGCGGGACACAATGAGCAGTTCTTC. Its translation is CATSRDLAGHNEQFF. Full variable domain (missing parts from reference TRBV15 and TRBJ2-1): DAMVIQNPRYQVTQFGKPVTLSCSQTLNHNVMYWYQQKSSQAPKLLFHYYDKDFNNEADTPDNFQSRRPNTSFCFLDIRSPGLGDTAMYLCATSRDLAGHNEQFFGPGTRLTVL.

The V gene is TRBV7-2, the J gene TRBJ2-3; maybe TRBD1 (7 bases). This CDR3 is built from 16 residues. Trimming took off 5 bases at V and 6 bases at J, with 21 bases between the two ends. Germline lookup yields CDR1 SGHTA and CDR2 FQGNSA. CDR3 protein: CASSAFGTPTGDTQYF. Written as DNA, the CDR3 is TGTGCCAGCAGCGCCTTCGGGACTCCGACAGGGGATACGCAGTATTTT.

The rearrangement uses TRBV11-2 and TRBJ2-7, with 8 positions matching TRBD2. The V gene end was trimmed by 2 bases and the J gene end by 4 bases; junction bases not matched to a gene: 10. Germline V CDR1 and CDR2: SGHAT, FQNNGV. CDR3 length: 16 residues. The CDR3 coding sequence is TGTGCCAGCAGCTTACAATCCGCGGGAGGTGGGTACGAGCAGTACTTC. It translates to CASSLQSAGGGYEQYF.